This T cell receptor (beta chain) appears in the sequencing data of a study of T-cell memory formation after mild COVID-19. Across the whole study: Largely donor-specific TCR clusters were found.

From the 5' RACE reads, TCRdb called clonotypes with MiXCR, one entry per CDR3 protein. The sample has nearly 350,000 distinct CDR3 sequences; 13% are singletons. This CDR3 is 17 amino acids long. Per germline, CDR1 SGHAT and CDR2 FQNNGV. The junction had 8 bases not matched to a gene; V was cut back by 5 bases and J by 5 bases. As regards this clonotype: Its antigen is not known.

Findings of the study overall: Within pre-infection memory, some responding clones were found, suggesting cross-reactive memory joined.

Sequencing input: PBMCs or a T cell subset sorted from them (not recorded which). V and J are TRBV11-2 and TRBJ2-5; TRBD2 agrees at 16 bases. The clonotype originates from a man between 18 and 29 years old who had mild COVID-19 (a few samples of this study predate the infection). Cell type and time point are not known. CDR3 protein: CASSVGTSGGARETQYF. The DNA for the CDR3 is TGTGCCAGCAGCGTCGGGACTAGCGGGGGGGCCAGGGAGACCCAGTACTTC. The full variable domain, rest sourced from reference TRBV11-2 and TRBJ2-5, is EAGVAQSPRYKIIEKRQSVAFWCNPISGHATLYWYQQILGQGPKLLIQFQNNGVVDDSQLPKDRFSAERLKGVDSTLKIQPAKLEDSAVYLCASSVGTSGGARETQYFGPGTRLLVL.